This T cell receptor (beta chain) originates from a study of blood T cell repertoires in COVID-19. The germline V gene has CDR1 SSHAT and CDR2 FNYEAQ (reference sequence). The CDR3 consists of 13 residues. The authors' processing: Cell counts per sample came from amplifying reference gene primers. The assay was immunoSEQ multiplex PCR, and TCRdb's table has in-frame clones only and misses some. V and J calls and clone size follow that table, whereas D and trimming were derived from the DNA. The repertoire holds roughly 380,000 clones, with 87% as singletons. The study recruited people aged about 18 to 90 years across about 25 US areas. As to this clone: At one end the junction does not follow the germline gene, possibly because of a read error.

V usage is TRBV7-7 and J usage is TRBJ2-5, with TRBD2 matching over 7 bases. The clonotype comes from a man aged 25 to 40 who had recovered from COVID-19. Sequencing was carried out using PBMCs or T cells enriched from blood (not recorded which). CDR3 nucleotides: TGTGCTAGCAGCGGGGACTCTAGAGAGACCCAGTACTTC. Protein: CASSGDSRETQYF.